The next 26 T cell receptor beta chains were all read from a single sample in a study of OX40 agonist ivuxolimab in advanced cancers. Profiling relied on immunoSEQ multiplex PCR, and the TCRdb table lists in-frame clones only, not all of them. This sample has over 85,000 clones, with 85% to 95% found just once. The specimen was CD4+ or CD8+ T cells sorted from blood, collected in a trial of the OX40 agonist ivuxolimab. The source is an adult with an advanced solid tumor such as melanoma, head and neck, liver or kidney cancer.

This chain links TRBV6-5 with TRBJ2-5; the D is unclear. The CDR3 is made up of 15 amino acids. The V end was cut by 5 bases, the J end by 2 bases, with 15 bases between. The V gene's germline CDR1 is MNHEY and CDR2 SVGAGI. This chain's CDR3 is CASSSMLAHQETQYF. The CDR3 region has the DNA TGTGCCAGCAGTAGCATGCTCGCACATCAAGAGACCCAGTACTTC.

The sample holds one count of this clone. The chain employs TRBV7-2 and TRBJ2-7, with 11 bases lining up with TRBD2. V was pared by 5 bases and J by 6 bases, with 12 bases of the junction left unmatched. The V gene's germline CDR1 is SGHTA and CDR2 FQGNSA. The CDR3 runs 16 residues. The DNA for the CDR3 is TGTGCCAGCAGCCTACTAGCGGGGGCCCAACTTTTCGAGCAGTACTTC. Residues: CASSLLAGAQLFEQYF.

This clone was counted once. The V and J genes are TRBV28 and TRBJ1-1; no definite D call. The CDR3 is made up of 13 amino acids. The V gene lost 2 bases and the J gene lost 7 bases, with 11 bases spanning the gap. Germline V lookup: CDR1 MDHEN, CDR2 SYDVKM. The CDR3 nucleotides are TGTGCCAGCAGTTTAGTGGTCCGCGTTGAAGCTTTCTTT. Translating gives CASSLVVRVEAFF.

The chain is built from TRBV6-6 and TRBJ2-3, with D uncertain. The germline V and J ends were trimmed by 6 bases and 0 bases, with 7 bases remaining between them. This CDR3 is built from 13 residues. Germline V CDR1 and CDR2: MNHNY, SVGAGI (reference sequence). The CDR3 region has the DNA TGTGCCAGCAGGGCGTCTAGCACAGATACGCAGTATTTT. Translation gives CASRASSTDTQYF.

This chain connects TRBV28 to TRBJ2-3, with a possible D match to TRBD1 (5 bases). CDR1 and CDR2 from the germline V gene are MDHEN and SYDVKM. V was pared by 1 base and J by 4 bases, with 12 bases between. The CDR3 length is 15 residues. DNA of the CDR3: TGTGCCAGCAGTTTATTGGGCAAGGGGCCAGATACGCAGTATTTT. It encodes CASSLLGKGPDTQYF.

The V call is TRBV2, the J call TRBJ2-1; 7 bases match TRBD2. V lost 5 bases, J lost 9 bases, and 7 bases stayed unmatched. The CDR3 has 13 residues. Germline assignment: CDR1 SNHLY and CDR2 FYNNEI. This CDR3 reads CASSQRGVGEQFF. CDR3 bases: TGTGCCAGCAGTCAACGGGGGGTGGGTGAGCAGTTCTTC. Supplemented by reference TRBV2 and TRBJ2-1, the full variable domain reads EPEVTQTPSHQVTQMGQEVILRCVPISNHLYFYWYRQILGQKVEFLVSFYNNEISEKSEIFDDQFSVERPDGSNFTLKIRSTKLEDSAMYFCASSQRGVGEQFFGPGTRLTVL.

V usage is TRBV28 and J usage is TRBJ2-1, with no clear D. V was shortened by 2 bases and J by 5 bases, with 4 bases between the two germline ends. Germline CDR1 MDHEN, CDR2 SYDVKM. This CDR3 has 12 residues. The CDR3 here is CASSLRHNEQFF. CDR3 bases: TGTGCCAGCAGTTTAAGACACAATGAGCAGTTCTTC.

This clone was seen more than once but under ten times. The chain carries TRBV5-5 and TRBJ1-6; D gene uncertain. CDR3 size: 15 residues. The ends were cut back, 4 bases at V and 8 bases at J, with 16 bases in the middle. In germline, CDR1 is SGHKS, CDR2 YYEKEE (reference sequence). The CDR3 loop is CASSGGPDTDSPLHF. The CDR3, as DNA: TGTGCCAGCAGCGGTGGTCCGGATACGGATTCACCCCTCCACTTT.

The gene calls are TRBV4-1 and TRBJ1-5; no clear D. Germline CDR1 and CDR2: MGHRA and YSYEKL. V lost 2 bases, J lost 1 base, and 12 bases lay in between. CDR3 length equals 16 residues. The CDR3 coding sequence is TGCGCCAGCAGCCAATCCACCGCCAAGAGCAATCAGCCCCAGCATTTT. It is translated as CASSQSTAKSNQPQHF.

V is TRBV11-3 and J is TRBJ2-7; D unclear. The V end was cut by 5 bases, the J end by 0 bases, with 5 bases between. The CDR3 is 12 amino acids. Germline V gives CDR1 SGHNT, CDR2 YENEEA. CDR3 protein: CASSKSSYEQYV. The DNA for the CDR3 is TGTGCCAGCAGCAAGAGCTCCTACGAGCAGTACGTC.

The chain has TRBV7-2 and TRBJ2-1; 11 nucleotides match TRBD2. After removal of 1 base from V and 5 bases from J, the junction contained 4 bases not matched to a gene. CDR1 SGHTA and CDR2 FQGNSA come from the germline V gene. The CDR3 loop spans 16 amino acids. The CDR3 nucleotides read TGTGCCAGCAGCTTAGTGGGGACTAGCGGCAACAATGAGCAGTTCTTC. Its translation is CASSLVGTSGNNEQFF.

V usage is TRBV10-3 and J usage is TRBJ2-1, with a weak D call TRBD2 (6 bases). Per the germline V gene, CDR1 is ENHRY and CDR2 is SYGVKD. The V gene lost 11 bases and the J gene lost 4 bases, with 9 bases spanning the gap. CDR3 size: 11 residues. CDR3 coding DNA: TGTGCCTCCGGGGGATACAATGAGCAGTTCTTC. The encoded protein is CASGGYNEQFF.

V gene TRBV28 combines with J gene TRBJ2-1; 9 bases map to TRBD1. CDR1 and CDR2 from the germline V gene are MDHEN and SYDVKM. V shed 5 bases, J shed 9 bases, and the junction held 14 bases outside the gene matches. The CDR3 runs to 16 residues. Written as DNA, the CDR3 is TGTGCCAGCAGTGACCGTCCGGGACAGGGACTCGTTGAGCAGTTCTTC. It is translated as CASSDRPGQGLVEQFF.

As to this clone: At one end the junction does not follow the germline gene, possibly because of a read error. The rearrangement uses TRBV7-9 and TRBJ2-1; 10 bases map to TRBD2. From germline, CDR1 is SEHNR and CDR2 FQNEAQ (reference sequence). The CDR3 extends over 14 amino acids. CDR3 loop: CASSLAGVINEQFF. The CDR3 nucleotides are TGTGCCAGCAGCCTAGCGGGAGTAATAAATGAGCAGTTCTTC.

This clone was seen a few times. The chain links TRBV28 to TRBJ2-1, with D uncertain. Trimming removed 6 bases at V and 4 bases at J, with 10 bases between. The CDR3 consists of 13 residues. The germline V gene has CDR1 MDHEN and CDR2 SYDVKM. CDR3 DNA: TGTGCCAGCAGATTCAGGACGTACAATGAGCAGTTCTTC. It is translated as CASRFRTYNEQFF.

This clone has a single count. This sequence joins TRBV15 and TRBJ2-7; 10 positions match TRBD2. Looked up from germline, CDR1 is LNHNV and CDR2 is YYDKDF (reference sequence). There are 15 residues in the CDR3. J gave up 7 bases and V 3 bases, and 9 bases lay outside the gene matches. The CDR3 DNA reads as TGTGCCACCAGCAGGGAACTAGCGGGACACTGGGAGCAGTACGTC. This gives the protein CATSRELAGHWEQYV.

The chain joins TRBV30 to TRBJ2-1; tentatively, D is TRBD2 (6 bases). The CDR3 has 15 amino acids. Germline CDR1 GTSNPN, CDR2 SVGIG (reference sequence). V was trimmed by 0 bases and J by 6 bases, leaving 15 bases between them. The CDR3 region is CAWSVWWGEGNEQFF. The DNA for the CDR3 is TGTGCCTGGAGTGTATGGTGGGGGGAAGGCAATGAGCAGTTCTTC.

The rearrangement joins TRBV7-2 to TRBJ1-3; no clear D. V was pared by 4 bases and J by 1 base, with 11 bases between. This CDR3 contains 15 residues. Germline lookup yields CDR1 SGHTA and CDR2 FQGNSA. In DNA, the CDR3 is TGTGCCAGCAGCTCTCGGGTGGGTTCTGGAAACACCATATATTTT. As protein: CASSSRVGSGNTIYF.

The chain uses TRBV11-2 and TRBJ2-1; tentative D call: TRBD2 (6 bases). Trimming shortened V by 5 bases and J by 2 bases, and 16 bases separated the two germline ends. CDR3 length: 16 residues. Germline CDR1 and CDR2: SGHAT and FQNNGV. The CDR3 protein is CASSPKLAGAYNEQFF. In DNA, the CDR3 is TGTGCCAGCAGCCCGAAACTAGCTGGGGCCTACAATGAGCAGTTCTTC.

This clone was seen a single time. This CDR3 is CASSFQSGAYEQYF. The CDR3 coding sequence is TGTGCCAGCAGTTTCCAGTCAGGGGCCTACGAGCAGTACTTC. The V gene is TRBV6-5, the J gene TRBJ2-7, with D perhaps TRBD1 (6 bases). V shed 4 bases and J shed 2 bases, with 12 bases lying between them. Germline loops: CDR1 MNHEY, CDR2 SVGAGI. The CDR3 contains 14 residues.

The chain combines TRBV6-5 with TRBJ1-1, with D tentatively TRBD1 (5 bases). This CDR3 is 14 amino acids long. Trimming stripped 6 bases from V and 4 bases from J, with 15 bases between. In germline, CDR1 is MNHEY, CDR2 SVGAGI. The CDR3 region is CASSPIGEGTEAFF. In DNA, the CDR3 is TGTGCCAGCAGCCCAATAGGGGAAGGCACTGAAGCTTTCTTT.

This chain connects TRBV11-3 to TRBJ2-3; D is unclear. The CDR3 length is 15 residues. The ends were cut back, 1 base at V and 2 bases at J, with 10 bases in the middle. Germline CDR1 and CDR2: SGHNT and YENEEA. CDR3 sequence (DNA): TGTGCCAGCAGCTTAGTTGCCATCTCCACAGATACGCAGTATTTT. Protein: CASSLVAISTDTQYF.

This chain joins TRBV7-3 and TRBJ2-1; 8 positions agree with TRBD2. The CDR3 extends over 16 amino acids. Germline V gene lookup returns CDR1 SGHTA and CDR2 FQGTGA. Trimming cost V 1 base and J 7 bases; bases outside gene matches: 9. The CDR3 DNA reads as TGTGCCAGCAGCTTAAGTCCAGCGGGGGCCGGAAATGAGCAGTTCTTC. This codes for CASSLSPAGAGNEQFF.

This clone appeared once. The genes are TRBV4-3 and TRBJ2-3, with a weak D call TRBD2 (7 bases). CDR1 LGHNA and CDR2 YSLEER come from the germline V gene. V lost 4 bases and J lost 6, with 20 bases in between. The CDR3 has 16 residues. The CDR3 protein is CASSLLPGGPDDTQYF. As DNA, the CDR3 is TGCGCCAGCAGCCTATTACCCGGGGGGCCCGATGATACGCAGTATTTT.

In its sample, this clone was seen a few times. The CDR3 loop is CASSHPTILAKNIQYF. The CDR3 coding sequence is TGCGCCAGCAGTCACCCAACGATCTTAGCCAAAAACATTCAGTACTTC. The chain is built from TRBV23-1 and TRBJ2-4; D not certain. TRBV23-1 is treated as an ORF (open reading frame) with a function not yet certain. V was pared by 3 bases and J by 0 bases, with 12 bases between. The CDR3 runs 16 residues.

The chain uses TRBV9 and TRBJ1-3; the D is unclear. V shed 6 bases and J shed 4 bases, with 11 bases lying between them. Germline values: CDR1 SGDLS, CDR2 YYNGEE. CDR3 length: 13 residues. Here the CDR3 DNA reads TGTGCCAGCATGCAAGGGTCAGGAAACACCATATATTTT. Translated: CASMQGSGNTIYF.